Sequencing of this T cell receptor beta chain was carried out in a study of Graves' ophthalmopathy and Graves' hyperthyroidism (dated by TCRdb to the late 2010s). Regarding the study in general: Peripheral blood was collected at initial diagnosis, prior to any treatment. TCR beta repertoire signatures were used to distinguish Graves' ophthalmopathy from Graves' hyperthyroidism and to predict progression to ophthalmopathy. In total, 135 blood samples were TCR-sequenced: around 42 ophthalmopathy, some 75 hyperthyroidism and some 17 hyperthyroidism-to-ophthalmopathy patients. A discovery set of 100 patients (43 ophthalmopathy, 57 stable hyperthyroidism) was enrolled to explore V-J signatures distinguishing ophthalmopathy from hyperthyroidism. The independent validation cohort included 18 hyperthyroidism patients plus 17 patients who later progressed from hyperthyroidism to ophthalmopathy. In over 5 hyperthyroidism patients, the T-cell repertoire of thyroid tissue was compared with the T-cell repertoire of blood. After sampling, hyperthyroidism patients received methimazole starting at 30 mg daily, and ophthalmopathy patients received high-dose intravenous methylprednisolone. The approximately 98 discovery patients were randomly divided into training and test sets at a 7:3 ratio. Study-level results and caveats: Most expanded thyroid clonotypes with a frequency above 0.001 also appeared in blood, which suggests that blood repertoires may reflect the immune response in the thyroid. Ophthalmopathy was separated from stable hyperthyroidism by the 13-signature model with 87.88% sensitivity and 81% to 83% specificity in cross-validation and with 80%/75% in the test set. In validation, the model predicted ophthalmopathy progression with 70.59% sensitivity and approximately 72% specificity; eleven to twelve predicted patients were CT-confirmed with GO in a median of 6.5 months. No statistical method was used to predetermine the sample size, and group allocation was not hidden from the investigators.

For repertoire sequencing, TCR beta CDR3 regions were amplified from RNA transcripts. The first round was an RT-PCR using HTBI primers with the Qiagen OneStep RT-PCR kit, and this first round was followed by a second-round multiplex PCR, then size selection and purification. Libraries were sequenced paired-end with 100 bp reads on an Illumina HiSeq2000. The study's processing was this. SOAPnuke was used for read processing, and reads with adapters, uncalled bases, a mean Phred below 15, or no exact constant-primer or identifier match were discarded. COPE v1.2.5 was used to merge high-quality paired reads. Each unique nucleotide sequence was treated as a clonotype, and MiTCR v1.1 was used to align the clonotypes to the IMGT TRB V, D and J references. Only V-J combinations with frequency above 0.0001 were analysed, covering around 99% of repertoires. For each V-J combination, a TCR clonal expansion and chaos score was defined as the ratio of F50 clonal expansion to chaos observed in the TCRdist matrix. Welch's t-statistics and random forest were used to reduce features to about 13 V-J combinations, which were fed into a naive Bayes classifier. The Morisita-Horn index was used to measure how similar the thyroid and blood repertoires were. In TCRdb, the public reads were trimmed at Q25 with fastp and aligned with MiXCR, with productive beta chains retained. Entries that share a CDR3 protein sequence are merged under the most common genes and DNA. The V and J calls follow TCRdb's processing rather than the paper's. For this sample the table gives 360,000 or so distinct CDR3 sequences, of which approximately 20% were detected only once. Clones ranked in the top ten supply 1.5% to 2% of the sample.

This clonotype has ten or more counts. Which antigen it targets is not known. There are no base qualities to consult, and no much larger clone falls within one base. The CDR3 goes from the cysteine to the phenylalanine over 14 residues. The read is trimmed to its CDR3 DNA, 42 bases read in frame from base 1. The germline V gene provides CDR1 SNHLY and CDR2 FYNNEI. Trimming takes 7 bases from V and 1 base from J, and the germline ends sit 13 bases apart. The ophthalmopathy patients had moderately to severely active disease, with a Clinical Activity Score of 3 or higher, a NOSPECS grade of 4 or higher, and a disease duration of less than 3 months. Patients with other autoimmune diseases, uncontrolled infections, pregnancy or lactation were excluded. Clinical symptoms, serum thyroxine, TRAb, thyroid ultrasound and orbital computed tomography formed the basis of the diagnosis. Using Ficoll-Paque density gradient centrifugation, PBMCs were isolated from 9.5 to 10 ml of fresh peripheral blood. Trizol reagent was used to extract the total RNA, and its quality was then checked on an Agilent 2100 Bioanalyzer.

Recombination linked TRBV2 to TRBJ1-1; the D gene is perhaps TRBD1, from 6 matching bases. The specimen was peripheral blood. This TCR derives from a woman younger than 30 with Graves' ophthalmopathy. Donor details come from another sample of the same person, matched by shared clones. Here is the DNA: TGTGCCAGCACTTACAGGGTGAAGAACACTGAAGCTTTCTTT. The translation is CASTYRVKNTEAFF.